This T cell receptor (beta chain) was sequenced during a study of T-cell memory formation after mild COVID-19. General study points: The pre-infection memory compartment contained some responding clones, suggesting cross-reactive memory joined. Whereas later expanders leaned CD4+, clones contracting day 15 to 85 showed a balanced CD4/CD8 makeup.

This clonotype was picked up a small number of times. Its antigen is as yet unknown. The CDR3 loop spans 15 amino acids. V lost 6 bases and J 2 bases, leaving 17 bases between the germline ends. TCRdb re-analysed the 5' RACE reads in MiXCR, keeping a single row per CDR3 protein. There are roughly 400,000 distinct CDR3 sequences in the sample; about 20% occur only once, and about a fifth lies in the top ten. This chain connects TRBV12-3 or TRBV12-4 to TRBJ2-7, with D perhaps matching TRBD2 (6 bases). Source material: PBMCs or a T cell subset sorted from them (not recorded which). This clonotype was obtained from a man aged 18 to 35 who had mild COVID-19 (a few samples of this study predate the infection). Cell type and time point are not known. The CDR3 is CASSPRGGRAYEQYF. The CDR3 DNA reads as TGTGCCAGCAGCCCCCGTGGGGGGAGAGCCTACGAGCAGTACTTC.